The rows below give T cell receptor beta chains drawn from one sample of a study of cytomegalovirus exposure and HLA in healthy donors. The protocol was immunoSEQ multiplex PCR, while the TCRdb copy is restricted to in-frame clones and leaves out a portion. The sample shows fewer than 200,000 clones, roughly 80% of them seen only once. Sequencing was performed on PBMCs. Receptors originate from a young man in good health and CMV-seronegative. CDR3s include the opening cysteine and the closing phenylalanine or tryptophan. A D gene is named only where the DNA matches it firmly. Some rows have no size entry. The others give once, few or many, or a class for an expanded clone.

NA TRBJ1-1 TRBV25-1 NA TGTGCCAGCTATGGGAGAACTGAAGCTTTCTTT CASYGRTEAFF
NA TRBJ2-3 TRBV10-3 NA TGTGCCATCAGTATCTCAGGGAAGGCAGATACGCAGTATTTT CAISISGKADTQYF
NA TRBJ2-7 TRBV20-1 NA TGCAGTGCCCGAACAGGTTACGAGCAGTACTTC CSARTGYEQYF
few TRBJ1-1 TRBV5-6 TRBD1 TGTGCCAGCAGCTGGGGGACAGGGGAAGCTTTCTTT CASSWGTGEAFF
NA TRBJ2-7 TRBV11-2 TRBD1 TGTGCCAGCAGCTTAGCGCCCCTTACAGGGGCCTACGAGCAGTACTTC CASSLAPLTGAYEQYF
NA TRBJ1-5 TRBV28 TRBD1 TGTGCCAGCAGTTTGTCCTTCCGGGGGAGGACAGGCGGTCAGCCCCAGCATTTT CASSLSFRGRTGGQPQHF
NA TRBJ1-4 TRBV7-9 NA TGTGCCAGCAGCTTAGAAACAGGGCCTAATGAAAAACTGTTTTTT CASSLETGPNEKLFF
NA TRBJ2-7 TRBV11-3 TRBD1 TGTGCCAGCAGCGCCAGGGACAGAAGCTACGAGCAGTACTTC CASSARDRSYEQYF
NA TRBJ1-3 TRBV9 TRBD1 TGTGCCAGCAGCGTACCGCAGGGGGGCGCCTCTGGAAACACCATATATTTT CASSVPQGGASGNTIYF
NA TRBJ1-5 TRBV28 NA TGTGCCAGCAGGCAACAGGCGGCGAGGCCCCAGCATTTT CASRQQAARPQHF
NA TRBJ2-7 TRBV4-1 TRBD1 TGCGCCAGCAGCAGTCCGGGACAGGGCTACGAGCAGTACTTC CASSSPGQGYEQYF
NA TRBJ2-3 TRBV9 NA TGTGCCAGCACCGCAATGACTAGCACAGATACGCAGTATTTT CASTAMTSTDTQYF
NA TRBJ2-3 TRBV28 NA TGTGCCAGCAAGGAGGGGTTCACAGATACGCAGTATTTT CASKEGFTDTQYF
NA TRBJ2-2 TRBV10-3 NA TGTGCCATCACCGACAAGACAGTCGGGACCGGGGAGCTGTTTTTT CAITDKTVGTGELFF
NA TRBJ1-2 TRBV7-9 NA TGTGCCAGCAGCAGAGGGGAGGGTTATGGCTACACCTTC CASSRGEGYGYTF
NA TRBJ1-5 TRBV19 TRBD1 TGTGCCAGTAGTATATGGGCAGGGGGTCGCAATCAGCCCCAGCATTTT CASSIWAGGRNQPQHF
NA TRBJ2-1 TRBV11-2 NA TGTGCCAGCAGCTACAACAATGAGCAGTTCTTC CASSYNNEQFF
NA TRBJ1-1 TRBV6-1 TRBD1 TGTGCCAGCAGCCAATTCGGACAGGGGAACACTGAAGCTTTCTTT CASSQFGQGNTEAFF
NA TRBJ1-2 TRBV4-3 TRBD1 TGCGCCAGCAGCCAAGGTAGTGGAAGGGGGCCCTACGGCTACACCTTC CASSQGSGRGPYGYTF
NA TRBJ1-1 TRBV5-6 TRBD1 TGTGCCAGCAGCCGACAGGGTTACACTGAAGCTTTCTTT CASSRQGYTEAFF
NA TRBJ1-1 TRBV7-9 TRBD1 TGTGCCAGCAGCTTAAGACAGGGGGTAGCGCTAACCTTT CASSLRQGVALTF
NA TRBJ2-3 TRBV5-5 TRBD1 TGTGCCAGCAGCTTGGCTGGGACAGCCAAGCGGGATACGCAGTATTTT CASSLAGTAKRDTQYF
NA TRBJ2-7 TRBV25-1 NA TGTGCCAGCAGTGCTAGGACTACCTACGAGCAGTACTTC CASSARTTYEQYF
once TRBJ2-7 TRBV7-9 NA TGTGCCAGCAGCCTAGAGTCAGGTTTGCCCTACGAGCAGTACTTC CASSLESGLPYEQYF
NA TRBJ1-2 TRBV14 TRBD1 TGTGCCAGCAGCTATGCACCGGGACAGCCCATCTATGGCTACACCTTC CASSYAPGQPIYGYTF
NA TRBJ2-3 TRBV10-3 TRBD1 TGTGCCATCAGTCCGACAACAGGGGCGCGGACAGATACGCAGTATTTT CAISPTTGARTDTQYF
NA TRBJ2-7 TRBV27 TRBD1 TGTGCCAGCAGCCCGGACAGGGGCGGTTACGAGCAGTACTTC CASSPDRGGYEQYF
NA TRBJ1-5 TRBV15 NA TGTGCCACCAGCAGCGACAGACCGACACTGGGCAATCAGCCCCAGCATTTT CATSSDRPTLGNQPQHF
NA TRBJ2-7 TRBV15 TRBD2 TGTGCCACCAGCAGAGGCGGGACTAGCGGCTACGAGCAGTACTTC CATSRGGTSGYEQYF
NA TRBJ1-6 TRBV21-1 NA TGTGCCAGCAGCAATAACGCTTCCGGGACAGGGGGGGTCTCACCCCTCCACTTT CASSNNASGTGGVSPLHF
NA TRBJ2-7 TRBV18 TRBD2 TGTGCCAGCTCTACAGAAACGACTAGCGGGAGTTACGAGCAGTACTTC CASSTETTSGSYEQYF
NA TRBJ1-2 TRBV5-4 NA TGTGCCAGCAGTCATAGCGGTTCTAACTATGGCTACACCTTC CASSHSGSNYGYTF
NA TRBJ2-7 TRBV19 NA TGTGCCAGTAGTATCCAAACAGGGACCTACGAGCAGTACTTC CASSIQTGTYEQYF
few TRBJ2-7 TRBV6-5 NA TGTGCCAGCAGTTACAAAACTGCGGGTCACTACGAGCAGTACTTC CASSYKTAGHYEQYF
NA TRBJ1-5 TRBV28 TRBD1 TGTGCCAGCATCCAGGGGGGCAATCAGCCCCAGCATTTT CASIQGGNQPQHF
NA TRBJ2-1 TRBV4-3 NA TGCGCCAGCAGCCAAGATTGGGGCCCCTACAATGAGCAGTTCTTC CASSQDWGPYNEQFF
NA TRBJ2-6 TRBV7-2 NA TGTGCCAGCAGCTTAGCGTCAGGGGCAGCCTCTGGGGCCAACGTCCTGACTTTC CASSLASGAASGANVLTF
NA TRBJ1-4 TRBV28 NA TGTGCCAGCAGTTTAGCAGGGGCGATGGGGATTAATGAAAAACTGTTTTTT CASSLAGAMGINEKLFF
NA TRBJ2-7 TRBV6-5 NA TGTGCCAGCAGTTACTCTAACGAGCAGTACTTC CASSYSNEQYF
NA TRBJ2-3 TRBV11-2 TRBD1 TGTGCCAGCAGCCGTGGACAGGGGCCCCACACAGATACGCAGTATTTT CASSRGQGPHTDTQYF
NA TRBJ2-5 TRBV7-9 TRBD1 TGTGCCAGCCGGACAGGGGCGATGGAGACCCAGTACTTC CASRTGAMETQYF
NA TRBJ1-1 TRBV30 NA TGTGCCTGGACAGGGTTGGCTGAAGCTTTCTTT CAWTGLAEAFF
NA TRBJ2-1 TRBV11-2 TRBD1 TGTGCCAGCAGCTTAGAGAGACAGGGGAGGTACAATGAGCAGTTCTTC CASSLERQGRYNEQFF
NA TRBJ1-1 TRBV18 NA TGTGCCAGCTCACCATCGGCGACAGTGAACACTGAAGCTTTCTTT CASSPSATVNTEAFF
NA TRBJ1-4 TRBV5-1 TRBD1 TGCGCCAGCAGCCTCGACCCTGGACAGGGGGGTGAAAAACTGTTTTTT CASSLDPGQGGEKLFF
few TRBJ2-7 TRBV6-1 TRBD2 TGTGCCAGCAGTGAACTAGCGGGAGATCCATACGAGCAGTACTTC CASSELAGDPYEQYF
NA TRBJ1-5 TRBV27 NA TGTGCCAGCAGCCTTATGGGAGGGGGCAATCAGCCCCAGCATTTT CASSLMGGGNQPQHF
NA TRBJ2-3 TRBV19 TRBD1 TGTGCCAGTACCCAGGAGCCGGGACAGACGATCACAGATACGCAGTATTTT CASTQEPGQTITDTQYF
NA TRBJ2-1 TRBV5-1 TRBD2 TGCGCCAGCAGCCCTCCGGGACTAGCGGGGTCGGATGAGCAGTTCTTC CASSPPGLAGSDEQFF
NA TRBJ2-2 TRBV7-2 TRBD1 TGTGCCAGCAGCTTCGGGCAGGGGGAAGGCACCGGGGAGCTGTTTTTT CASSFGQGEGTGELFF
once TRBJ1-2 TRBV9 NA TGTGCCAGCAGCGTCCCAGGGGCGCTTGGCTACACCTTC CASSVPGALGYTF